This T cell receptor beta chain was found in a study of blood T cell repertoires in COVID-19. In the study's own analysis: Using reference gene primer amplification, nucleated cell counts were estimated. Sequencing used immunoSEQ multiplex PCR; TCRdb keeps in-frame clones, though not all of them. The DNA was the basis for D and trimming; V, J and clone size are from that table. The data show under 200,000 clones, with around 80% seen just once and 7.3% held by the top ten. Individuals drawn from approximately 26 US areas were roughly 18 to 100 years old. Cohorts were assigned according to the clinical history that participants reported. The sample taken for sequencing was PBMCs or T cells enriched from blood (not recorded which). The source is a man in his fifties or sixties who had recovered from COVID-19.

CDR3 in DNA: TGTGCCAGCTCACCGGTCCCGGGAAACACTGAAGCTTTCTTT. Its protein is CASSPVPGNTEAFF. The chain has TRBV18 and TRBJ1-1; D gene uncertain. Trimming removed 3 bases at V and 2 bases at J, with 10 bases between. The CDR3 runs to 14 residues. Germline-derived CDR1 and CDR2 are KGHSH and LQKENI. The full variable domain, with the rest looked up from reference TRBV18 and TRBJ1-1, is NAGVMQNPRHLVRRRGQEARLRCSPMKGHSHVYWYRQLPEEGLKFMVYLQKENIIDESGMPKERFSAEFPKEGPSILRIQQVVRGDSAAYFCASSPVPGNTEAFFGQGTRLTVV.